The 27 T cell receptor beta chains given below trace back to one sample, sequenced in a study of shared clonotypes between healthy human individuals. CD45RO-negative, CCR7-selected cells formed the naive CD8 fraction, which excluded terminally differentiated effector memory CD45RA+ cells. Profiling relied on immunoSEQ multiplex PCR, and the TCRdb table lists in-frame clones only, not all of them. In the table there are approximately 1.9 million clones, approximately 92% of which are singletons. Sequences were obtained from naive CD8+ T cells from PBMCs. All receptors come from a man aged 18 to 30 in good health. Some clones in this sample may be carry-over from other donors' samples.

Concerning this clone: Other DNA sequences in this specimen translate into the identical CDR3. The rearrangement links TRBV7-9 to TRBJ1-2, with D possibly being TRBD1 (5 bases). Germline values: CDR1 SEHNR, CDR2 FQNEAQ (reference sequence). There are 14 residues in the CDR3. V dropped 5 bases and J dropped 0 bases, with 10 bases sitting between them. CDR3 nucleotide sequence: TGTGCCAGCAGCCCGGGACCCCCTAACTATGGCTACACCTTC. Translation: CASSPGPPNYGYTF.

The CDR3 DNA reads as TGTGCCAGCAGCGTAGCGGGACAGACCTACGAGCAGTACTTC. Protein product: CASSVAGQTYEQYF. The chain links TRBV9 to TRBJ2-7, with 7 bases matching TRBD1. V trimming: 0 bases; J trimming: 2 bases; junction bases outside the gene matches: 2. Looked up from germline, CDR1 is SGDLS and CDR2 is YYNGEE. The length of the CDR3 is 14 residues.

This rearrangement joins TRBV2 to TRBJ1-1, with a tentative D call TRBD1 (6 bases). The ends were cut back, 2 bases at V and 5 bases at J, with 15 bases in the middle. This CDR3 contains 15 residues. Germline values: CDR1 SNHLY, CDR2 FYNNEI. CDR3 protein: CASSERDIEATEAFF. Here the CDR3 DNA reads TGTGCCAGCAGTGAAAGGGACATAGAGGCGACTGAAGCTTTCTTT.

The rearrangement joins TRBV21-1 to TRBJ1-4; the D call TRBD1 from the table was never checked on the DNA. TRBV21-1 is tagged as a pseudogene. This CDR3 region has 18 residues. CDR3: CASSKFRPSTGVNEKLFF. In nucleotides, the CDR3 is TGTGCCAGCAGCAAATTTCGGCCGTCGACAGGGGTTAATGAAAAACTGTTTTTT.

This sequence joins TRBV5-4 and TRBJ2-7; TRBD2 matches 11 bases. With V trimmed by 0 bases and J by 9 bases, 14 bases remained unmatched. CDR1 is SGHNT and CDR2 is YYREEE in the germline V gene (reference sequence). The CDR3 has 17 amino acids. CDR3 sequence (DNA): TGTGCCAGCAGCTTGGGACTAGCGGGATCGTGGGCAGACGGGCAGTACTTC. Its protein product is CASSLGLAGSWADGQYF.

V usage is TRBV4-1 and J usage is TRBJ1-6; D is uncertain. The germline V gene encodes CDR1 MGHRA and CDR2 YSYEKL. Trimming removed 1 base at V and 6 bases at J, with 7 bases between. The CDR3 contains 14 residues. CDR3 in amino acids: CASSQGGVNSPLHF. Here the CDR3 DNA reads TGCGCCAGCAGCCAAGGCGGGGTTAATTCACCCCTCCACTTT.

A remark on this clone: One end of the junction is discordant with germline, which a read error may explain. Other DNA sequences in this sample translate to the same CDR3. The gene calls are TRBV11-3 and TRBJ1-1; D is uncertain. This CDR3 spans 13 amino acids. Germline V gives CDR1 SGHNT, CDR2 YENEEA. This chain's CDR3 is CASSLGPNTEAFF. CDR3 nucleotides: TGTGCCAGCAGTTTAGGACCGAACACTGAAGCTTTCTTT.

The chain recombines TRBV7-9 with TRBJ2-2; 12 bases align to TRBD1. Germline loops: CDR1 SEHNR, CDR2 FQNEAQ (reference sequence). Unmatched junction bases numbered 8, after V lost 6 bases and J lost 3 bases. The CDR3 is made up of 17 amino acids. The chain's CDR3 is CASSPRDRGLYTGELFF. CDR3 bases: TGTGCCAGCAGTCCTAGGGACAGGGGGCTCTACACCGGGGAGCTGTTTTTT. The variable domain in full, completed from reference TRBV7-9 and TRBJ2-2, reads DTGVSQNPRHKITKRGQNVTFRCDPISEHNRLYWYRQTLGQGPEFLTYFQNEAQLEKSRLLSDRFSAERPKGSFSTLEIQRTEQGDSAMYLCASSPRDRGLYTGELFFGEGSRLTVL.

This clone was detected a few times. Other nucleotide sequences from this sample produce the same CDR3. This CDR3 reads CASSANQPQHF. CDR3 DNA sequence: TGTGCCAGCAGTGCTAATCAGCCCCAGCATTTT. V usage is TRBV28 and J usage is TRBJ1-5; D not certain. The length of the CDR3 is 11 residues. Per the germline V gene, CDR1 is MDHEN and CDR2 is SYDVKM. Trimming pared 5 bases from V and 4 bases from J, leaving 3 bases between.

Points on this clone: This same CDR3 is encoded by further DNA sequences in the sample. The chain uses TRBV18 and TRBJ2-6; a possible D gene is TRBD1 (6 bases). The CDR3 is 15 amino acids. The V gene's germline CDR1 is KGHSH and CDR2 LQKENI. Trimming cost V 3 bases and J 0 bases, with 6 bases left between them. CDR3 DNA sequence: TGTGCCAGCTCACCGGGGGCCTCTGGGGCCAACGTCCTGACTTTC. The encoded protein is CASSPGASGANVLTF.

The rearrangement links TRBV6-1 to TRBJ1-5; 8 bases align to TRBD1. The CDR3 is 15 residues long. V lost 5 bases, J lost 2 bases, and 5 bases stayed unmatched. The germline gives CDR1 MNHNS, CDR2 SASEGT. CDR3 sequence (DNA): TGTGCCAGCAGTTCTGACAGGGGTGGCAATCAGCCCCAGCATTTT. This sequence encodes CASSSDRGGNQPQHF.

The chain is built from TRBV9 and TRBJ1-1; D is undetermined. The CDR3 length is 13 residues. Trimming took 0 bases from V and 8 from J, leaving 11 bases between them. The germline CDR1 and CDR2 sequences are SGDLS and YYNGEE. The chain's CDR3 is CASSVDGDQEAFF. The CDR3 DNA sequence: TGTGCCAGCAGCGTAGACGGGGATCAGGAAGCTTTCTTT.

The V call is TRBV6-1, the J call TRBJ2-7, with D uncertain. Deletions cut 4 bases from V and 4 bases from J, with 17 bases between. The CDR3 is made up of 15 amino acids. Germline V gene sequence: CDR1 MNHNS, CDR2 SASEGT. The CDR3 is CASSGRPPGSYEQYF. As DNA, the CDR3 is TGTGCCAGCAGTGGGCGGCCACCTGGGTCATACGAGCAGTACTTC.

This rearrangement joins TRBV29-1 to TRBJ2-1, with 8 nucleotides matching TRBD2. Germline V gene sequence: CDR1 SQVTM, CDR2 ANQGSEA. This CDR3 has 12 amino acids. Trimming cost V 7 bases and J 9 bases; bases outside gene matches: 8. CDR3 in DNA: TGCAGCGGGATAGACGGGAGGGGTGAGCAGTTCTTC. Its protein product is CSGIDGRGEQFF.

This clone is a singleton in its sample. This chain links TRBV6-6 with TRBJ2-7; D possibly uses TRBD1 or TRBD2 (5 bases each). Looked up from germline, CDR1 is MNHNY and CDR2 is SVGAGI (reference sequence). CDR3 length: 12 residues. V was cut by 2 bases and J by 6 bases, with 8 bases left in between. DNA of the CDR3: TGTGCCAGCAGTTACGGGGACGCCGAGCAGTACTTC. This gives the protein CASSYGDAEQYF.

Details on this clone: Additional DNA sequences in this sample encode the identical CDR3. This sequence joins TRBV20-1 and TRBJ2-7; no clear D gene. There are 10 residues in the CDR3. The germline V gene encodes CDR1 DFQATT and CDR2 SNEGSKA (reference sequence). V lost 1 base and J lost 4, with 2 bases in between. The DNA for the CDR3 is TGCAGTGCTAGAGGTTACGAGCAGTACTTC. As protein: CSARGYEQYF.

The chain is built from TRBV7-8 and TRBJ2-1; D possibly corresponds to TRBD1 (5 bases). Trimming shortened V by 1 base and J by 6 bases, and 7 bases separated the two germline ends. Germline-derived CDR1 and CDR2 are SGHVS and FQNEAQ. This CDR3 spans 13 amino acids. The CDR3 region has the DNA TGTGCCAGCAGCTTAGTTAGGGGCAATGAGCAGTTCTTC. Translating gives CASSLVRGNEQFF.

The genes are TRBV9 and TRBJ2-7; D is possibly TRBD1 (7 bases). Per germline, CDR1 SGDLS and CDR2 YYNGEE. Between the trimmed V and J ends, which lost 4 bases and 7 bases, there was a span of 27 bases. The CDR3 runs 17 residues. The CDR3 spells CASSQSLATGDSGEQYF. Here the CDR3 DNA reads TGTGCCAGCAGCCAATCTCTTGCAACAGGGGACTCGGGGGAGCAGTACTTC.

The chain links TRBV30 to TRBJ1-1; perhaps TRBD1 as D (5 bases). Trimming removed 3 bases from V and 4 bases from J, with 15 bases in between. The CDR3 length is 14 residues. The V gene's germline CDR1 is GTSNPN and CDR2 SVGIG (reference sequence). CDR3: CAWSAGPGGTEAFF. In DNA form, the CDR3 reads TGTGCCTGGAGCGCAGGGCCCGGGGGCACTGAAGCTTTCTTT.

This chain uses TRBV4-3 with TRBJ1-2, with TRBD1 identical over 10 bases. This CDR3 has 15 amino acids. J gave up 4 bases and V 1 base, and 3 bases lay outside the gene matches. Looked up from germline, CDR1 is LGHNA and CDR2 is YSLEER. CDR3 amino acids: CASSQGRTGGYGYTF. For the CDR3, the DNA is TGCGCCAGCAGCCAAGGCAGGACAGGGGGCTATGGCTACACCTTC.

V gene TRBV7-9 combines with J gene TRBJ1-1; TRBD1 aligns across 8 bases. CDR3 length equals 12 residues. Germline CDR1 and CDR2: SEHNR and FQNEAQ (reference sequence). Trimming removed 4 bases from V and 7 bases from J; junction bases left unmatched: 2. In DNA form, the CDR3 reads TGTGCCAGCAGCTGGGACAGGATTGAAGCTTTCTTT. It is translated as CASSWDRIEAFF. Filled out from reference TRBV7-9 and TRBJ1-1, the complete variable domain reads DTGVSQNPRHKITKRGQNVTFRCDPISEHNRLYWYRQTLGQGPEFLTYFQNEAQLEKSRLLSDRFSAERPKGSFSTLEIQRTEQGDSAMYLCASSWDRIEAFFGQGTRLTVV.

The V gene is TRBV7-7, the J gene TRBJ2-7, with 9 nucleotides matching TRBD1. Germline-derived CDR1 and CDR2 are SSHAT and FNYEAQ (reference sequence). The CDR3 sequence is 14 residues long. V shed 5 bases, J shed 7 bases, and the junction held 9 bases outside the gene matches. The CDR3 reads CASSPGQGGKEQYF. CDR3 sequence (DNA): TGTGCCAGCAGCCCGGGACAGGGAGGAAAGGAGCAGTACTTC.

This clone was recorded once. The sample holds other DNA sequences that translate to the same CDR3. The V call is TRBV11-2, the J call TRBJ2-7, with D unresolved. CDR3 size: 10 residues. Trimming took 1 base from V and 7 from J, leaving 2 bases between them. From germline, CDR1 is SGHAT and CDR2 FQNNGV. The CDR3 bases are TGTGCCAGCAGCTTAGGTGAGCAGTACTTC. Translation gives CASSLGEQYF.

V and J are TRBV7-9 and TRBJ2-3; D may correspond to TRBD1 or TRBD2 (7 bases each). V was trimmed by 3 bases and J by 4 bases, leaving 20 bases between them. This CDR3 is 17 amino acids long. Germline-derived CDR1 and CDR2 are SEHNR and FQNEAQ (reference sequence). The CDR3 DNA is TGTGCCAGCAGCTTTGGGAAGGGGAGGGGGCAGGCAGATACGCAGTATTTT. This translates into CASSFGKGRGQADTQYF.

This chain links TRBV29-1 with TRBJ1-1; 7 nucleotides align to TRBD1. Trimming cost V 8 bases and J 4 bases; bases outside gene matches: 10. The CDR3 is 13 residues long. Germline CDR1 and CDR2: SQVTM and ANQGSEA. In nucleotides, the CDR3 is TGCAGCTCCGGGACAGTCCGGGGCACTGAAGCTTTCTTT. Protein product: CSSGTVRGTEAFF. The full variable domain, in which reference TRBV29-1 and TRBJ1-1 provide the parts outside the CDR3, is SAVISQKPSRDICQRGTSLTIQCQVDSQVTMMFWYRQQPGQSLTLIATANQGSEATYESGFVIDKFPISRPNLTFSTLTVSNMSPEDSSIYLCSSGTVRGTEAFFGQGTRLTVV.

The J gene is TRBJ2-5, the V gene TRBV7-2, with D possibly matching TRBD2 (5 bases). V was shortened by 5 bases and J by 7 bases, with 23 bases between the two germline ends. This CDR3 has 16 residues. Germline V gene lookup returns CDR1 SGHTA and CDR2 FQGNSA. The DNA for the CDR3 is TGTGCCAGCAGCACCCGAGAGGGCCGACCGCCGGTGACCCAGTACTTC. Its translation: CASSTREGRPPVTQYF.

The CDR3: CASSTRSGVAYNEQFF. CDR3 in DNA: TGTGCCAGCAGCACACGTTCGGGCGTGGCGTACAATGAGCAGTTCTTC. The V call is TRBV11-2, the J call TRBJ2-1; D ambiguous. Germline CDR1 is SGHAT and CDR2 is FQNNGV. CDR3 length equals 16 residues. Between the trimmed V and J ends, which lost 5 bases and 4 bases, there was a span of 18 bases.